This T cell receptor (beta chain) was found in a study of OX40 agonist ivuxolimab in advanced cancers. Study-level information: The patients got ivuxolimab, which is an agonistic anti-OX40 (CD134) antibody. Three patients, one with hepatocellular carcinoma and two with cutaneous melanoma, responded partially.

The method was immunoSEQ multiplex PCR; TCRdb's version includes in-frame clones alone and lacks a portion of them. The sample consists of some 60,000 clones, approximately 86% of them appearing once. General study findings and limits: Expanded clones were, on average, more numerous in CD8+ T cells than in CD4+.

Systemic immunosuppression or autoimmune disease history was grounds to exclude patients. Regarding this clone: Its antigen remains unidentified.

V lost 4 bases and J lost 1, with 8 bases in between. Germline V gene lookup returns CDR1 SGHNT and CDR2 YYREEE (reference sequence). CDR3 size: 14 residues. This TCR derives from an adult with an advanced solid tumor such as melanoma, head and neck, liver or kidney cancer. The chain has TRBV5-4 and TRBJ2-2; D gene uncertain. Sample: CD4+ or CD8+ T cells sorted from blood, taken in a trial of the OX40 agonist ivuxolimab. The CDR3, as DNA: TGTGCCAGCAGCAAAAGCCAGAACACCGGGGAGCTGTTTTTT. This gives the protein CASSKSQNTGELFF. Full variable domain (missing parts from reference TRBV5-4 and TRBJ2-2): ETGVTQSPTHLIKTRGQQVTLRCSSQSGHNTVSWYQQALGQGPQFIFQYYREEENGRGNFPPRFSGLQFPNYSSELNVNALELDDSALYLCASSKSQNTGELFFGEGSRLTVL.